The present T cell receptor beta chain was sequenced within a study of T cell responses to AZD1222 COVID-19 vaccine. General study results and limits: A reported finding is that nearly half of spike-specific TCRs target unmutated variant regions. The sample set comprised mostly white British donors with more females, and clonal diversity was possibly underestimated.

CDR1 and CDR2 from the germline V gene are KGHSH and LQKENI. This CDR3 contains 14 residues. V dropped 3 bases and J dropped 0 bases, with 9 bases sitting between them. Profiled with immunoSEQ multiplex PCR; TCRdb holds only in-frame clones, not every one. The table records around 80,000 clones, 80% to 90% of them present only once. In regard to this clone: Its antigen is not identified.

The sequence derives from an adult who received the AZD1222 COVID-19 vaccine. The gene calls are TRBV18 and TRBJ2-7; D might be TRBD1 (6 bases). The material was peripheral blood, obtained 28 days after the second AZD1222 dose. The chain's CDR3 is CASSPNRDSYEQYF. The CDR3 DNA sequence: TGTGCCAGCTCACCCAACAGGGACTCCTACGAGCAGTACTTC.